Listed here is a single TCR beta chain. Its target is unknown. This CDR3 is built from 13 residues. The germline gives CDR1 SGHNT, CDR2 YYREEE (reference sequence). Germline trimming cut 5 bases from V and 2 bases from J; bases unmatched to any gene: 3. The entry originates in a study of cytomegalovirus exposure and HLA in healthy donors. Study findings and constraints: Being indistinguishable, some V segments were excluded, TRBV6-2 and TRBV6-3 among them. Available immune exposure information covered CMV serostatus only.

The donors (healthy individuals) were bone marrow donors. Donors likely had unrecorded immune exposures despite being nominally healthy when sampled. PCR used 60 Vbeta primers and 13 Jbeta primers. Profiling relied on immunoSEQ multiplex PCR, and the TCRdb table lists in-frame clones only, not all of them. The sample contains about 180,000 clones, 82% of which appear only once. Sample: PBMCs. The rearrangement joins TRBV5-4 to TRBJ2-7, with TRBD1 matching over 8 bases. This TCR was sampled from a man between 40 and 49 years old in good health and CMV-seronegative. CDR3 in DNA: TGTGCCAGCAGTCTGGACAGGGCCTACGAGCAGTACTTC. It translates to CASSLDRAYEQYF.